Given below is one TCR beta chain in context. This clonotype has at least ten counts. What antigen it recognizes has not been identified. No base-level quality is on record; no much larger clone is a single base apart. The data were taken from a study of T cells in Graves' hyperthyroidism and ophthalmopathy (dated 2019 in TCRdb). The study in broad terms: Peripheral blood was sampled at the time of initial diagnosis, prior to any treatment. TCR V-J signatures able to tell the groups apart were searched for in a discovery cohort of about a hundred patients, of whom over 40 had Graves' ophthalmopathy and more than 55 had stable Graves' hyperthyroidism. An independent validation cohort of around 20 hyperthyroidism patients and 17 patients who later progressed to ophthalmopathy tested prospective prediction of ophthalmopathy. The roughly 90 discovery patients were divided at random into training and test sets in a 7:3 ratio. In addition, the study compared T-cell repertoires in thyroid tissue and in blood from roughly 6 Graves' hyperthyroidism patients. Once sampling was done, hyperthyroidism patients were given methimazole at a starting dose of 30 mg daily, whereas ophthalmopathy patients were given high-dose intravenous methylprednisolone. The paper describes TCR Vbeta CDR3 sequencing of 120 to 150 peripheral blood samples, made up of around 41 ophthalmopathy patients, 70 to 75 hyperthyroidism patients and some 17 progressor patients. Overall results and qualifications from the work: In cross-validation, a model built on a 13 V-J signature told ophthalmopathy apart from stable hyperthyroidism with just under 90% sensitivity and roughly 81% specificity, and in testing the same model reached 80%/75%. During validation, the model predicted progression to ophthalmopathy a median of roughly 7.1 months ahead of onset, with just under 71% sensitivity and roughly 75% specificity. Most expanded thyroid clonotypes (frequency above 0.001) were also detected in blood, a finding suggesting that blood repertoires may reflect thyroid immune responses. No statistical method was used to fix the sample size in advance, and group allocation was not hidden from the investigators.

A patient counted as having stable Graves' hyperthyroidism if no progression to ophthalmopathy occurred over 18 months of follow-up. Hyperthyroidism patients were newly diagnosed, with disease duration under 2 months, and aged 18 to 65 years. Patients with uncontrolled infections, other autoimmune diseases, pregnancy or lactation were excluded. Clinical symptoms, serum thyroxine and TRAb, thyroid ultrasound, and orbital computed tomography formed the basis for the diagnoses. Ficoll-Paque density gradient centrifugation was used to isolate PBMCs from approximately 11 ml of fresh peripheral blood. Total RNA was extracted using Trizol reagent, and RNA quality was assessed on an Agilent 2100 Bioanalyzer. The CDR3 runs 15 amino acids, cysteine and phenylalanine included. Only CDR3 DNA is held: 45 bases, read in frame from base 1. V is pared back by 1 base and J by 2 bases, with 12 bases lying between the germline termini. The germline V gene gives CDR1 as SGHVS and CDR2 as FNYEAQ.

The TCR beta CDR3 regions were amplified from RNA transcripts. The first round of RT-PCR for the TCR CDR3 was performed with the HTBI primer set and the Qiagen OneStep RT-PCR kit. A second multiplex PCR round built the libraries, followed by size selection and purification. The libraries were sequenced on an Illumina HiSeq2000 using paired-end 100 bp reads. Regarding the original processing steps: Raw data were processed with SOAPnuke, discarding reads with adapters, uncalled bases, mean Phred below 15, or no exact constant-primer or identifier match. High-quality paired reads were merged using COPE v1.2.5, and each unique nucleotide sequence was defined as a clonotype. Clonotypes were aligned to IMGT TRBV, TRBD and TRBJ reference segments using MiTCR v1.1. The analysis was restricted to V-J combinations with a frequency above 0.0001, which together covered 99.2% of the repertoires. A TCS score was defined as the ratio of F50 (clonal expansion) to E x V (chaos), with BLOSUM62-based TCRdist applied between CDR3 peptides within each V-J. Welch's t-statistics and random forest reduced roughly 530 V-J features to under 15, which were used in a naive Bayes classifier (R e1071). Through fastp at Q25 and MiXCR, TCRdb rebuilt clones from the public reads, retaining in-frame beta chains. For every CDR3 protein sequence, its rows merge into one entry that carries the most common genes and DNA. For this entry, the V and J calls and clone size follow TCRdb and not the study's own pipeline. This sample has hundreds of thousands of distinct CDR3 sequences in its table, and 15% to 19% of those were observed once. Over 12% of the sample is held by the ten biggest clonotypes.

The chain joins TRBV7-6 to TRBJ2-7; the D gene cannot be named for sure. Sequencing used blood. This sequence originates from a woman aged 18-29 years with Graves' hyperthyroidism. The nucleotide sequence reads as follows: TGTGCCAGCAGCTTAGGTGCACCTGGCCCCTACGAGCAGTACTTC. It is translated as CASSLGAPGPYEQYF.